The table lists the clone carrying this T cell receptor beta chain with many counts. V lost 2 bases to trimming and J lost 2 bases; unmatched junction nucleotides: 6. The CDR3 consists of 17 residues. CDR1 and CDR2 from the germline V gene are MGHRA and YSYEKL. The data are from a study of identical twins. TCRdb reanalysed the 5' RACE reads using MiXCR and keeps one entry per CDR3 protein. This table holds roughly 260,000 distinct CDR3 sequences, approximately 6.8% found once. The sample was also linked to a second study, of yellow fever vaccine responses in identical twins.

The sample taken for sequencing was CD8+ T cells sorted from blood. The chain recombines TRBV4-1 with TRBJ2-3; the match to TRBD2 covers 11 bases. This receptor was identified in a young woman in good health. CDR3 region: CASSQYGTSGLTDTQYF. CDR3 in DNA: TGCGCCAGCAGCCAATACGGGACTAGCGGCCTCACAGATACGCAGTATTTT.